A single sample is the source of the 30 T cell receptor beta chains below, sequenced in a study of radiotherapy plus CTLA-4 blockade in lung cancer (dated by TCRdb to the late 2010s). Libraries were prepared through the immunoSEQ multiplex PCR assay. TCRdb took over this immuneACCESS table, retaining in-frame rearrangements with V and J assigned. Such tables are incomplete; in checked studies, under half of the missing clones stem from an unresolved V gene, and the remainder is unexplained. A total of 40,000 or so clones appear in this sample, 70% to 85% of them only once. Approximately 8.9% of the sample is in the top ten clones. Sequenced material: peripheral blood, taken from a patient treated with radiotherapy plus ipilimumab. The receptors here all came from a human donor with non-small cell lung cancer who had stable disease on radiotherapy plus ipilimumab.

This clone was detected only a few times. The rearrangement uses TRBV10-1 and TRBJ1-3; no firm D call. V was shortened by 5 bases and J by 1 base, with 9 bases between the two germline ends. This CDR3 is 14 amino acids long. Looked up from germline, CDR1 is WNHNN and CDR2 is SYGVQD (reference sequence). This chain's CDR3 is CASSPTASGNTIYF. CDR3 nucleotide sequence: TGCGCCAGCAGTCCCACAGCTTCTGGAAACACCATATATTTT.

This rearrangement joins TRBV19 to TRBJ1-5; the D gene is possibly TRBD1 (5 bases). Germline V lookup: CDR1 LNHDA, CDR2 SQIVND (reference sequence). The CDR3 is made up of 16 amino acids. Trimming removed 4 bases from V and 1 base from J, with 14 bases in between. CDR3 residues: CASSNPSGRSNQPQHF. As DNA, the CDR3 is TGTGCCAGTAGTAACCCCTCAGGGCGAAGCAATCAGCCCCAGCATTTT.

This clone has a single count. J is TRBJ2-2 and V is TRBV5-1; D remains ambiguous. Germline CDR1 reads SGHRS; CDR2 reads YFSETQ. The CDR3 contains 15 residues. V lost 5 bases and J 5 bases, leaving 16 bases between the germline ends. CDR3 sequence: CASRVVSKVTGELFF. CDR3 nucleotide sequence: TGCGCCAGCAGGGTGGTCTCGAAGGTAACCGGGGAGCTGTTTTTT.

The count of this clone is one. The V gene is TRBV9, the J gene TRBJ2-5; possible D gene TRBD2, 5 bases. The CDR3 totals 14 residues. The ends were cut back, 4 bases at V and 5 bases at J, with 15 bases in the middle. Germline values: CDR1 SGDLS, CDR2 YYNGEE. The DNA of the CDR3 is TGTGCCAGCAGCCTAGGGCGGACTCGGGAGACCCAGTACTTC. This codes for CASSLGRTRETQYF.

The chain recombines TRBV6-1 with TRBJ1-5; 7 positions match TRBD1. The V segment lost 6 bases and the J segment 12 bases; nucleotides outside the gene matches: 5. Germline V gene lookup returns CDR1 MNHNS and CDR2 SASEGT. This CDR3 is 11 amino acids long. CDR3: CASSLTGVQHF. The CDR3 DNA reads TGTGCCAGCAGCCTAACAGGGGTCCAGCATTTT.

This CDR3 is CASSEYSGGELFF. CDR3 in DNA: TGTGCCAGCAGTGAATATTCAGGCGGGGAGCTGTTTTTT. This chain connects TRBV25-1 to TRBJ2-2; no firm D call. The CDR3 is made up of 13 amino acids. Trimming left V 0 bases short and J 7 bases short, with 6 bases between. In germline, CDR1 is MGHDK, CDR2 SYGVNS. The full variable domain, with the rest looked up from reference TRBV25-1 and TRBJ2-2, is EADIYQTPRYLVIGTGKKITLECSQTMGHDKMYWYQQDPGMELHLIHYSYGVNSTEKGDLSSESTVSRIRTEHFPLTLESARPSHTSQYLCASSEYSGGELFFGEGSRLTVL.

The CDR3 DNA reads TGCGCCAGCAGTCATACCGGGACAGGGGACACTGAAGCTTTCTTT. The encoded protein is CASSHTGTGDTEAFF. J is TRBJ1-1 and V is TRBV5-1; 10 bases are shared with TRBD1. V was pared by 5 bases and J by 3 bases, with 7 bases of the junction left unmatched. The CDR3 totals 15 residues. The germline V gene has CDR1 SGHRS and CDR2 YFSETQ.

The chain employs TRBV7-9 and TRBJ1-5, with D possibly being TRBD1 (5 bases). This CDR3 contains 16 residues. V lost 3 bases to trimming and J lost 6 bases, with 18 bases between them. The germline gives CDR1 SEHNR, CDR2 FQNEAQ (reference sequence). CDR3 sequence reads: CASSFGPASRGQPQHF. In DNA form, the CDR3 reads TGTGCCAGCAGCTTTGGACCCGCCTCGAGGGGTCAGCCCCAGCATTTT. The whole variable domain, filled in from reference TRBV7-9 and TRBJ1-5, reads DTGVSQNPRHKITKRGQNVTFRCDPISEHNRLYWYRQTLGQGPEFLTYFQNEAQLEKSRLLSDRFSAERPKGSFSTLEIQRTEQGDSAMYLCASSFGPASRGQPQHFGDGTRLSIL.

The DNA for the CDR3 is TGCGCCAGCAGCCCAAGGACTAGCGGGGGGAACAATGAGCAGTTCTTC. Its protein is CASSPRTSGGNNEQFF. The genes are TRBV5-1 and TRBJ2-1, with 14 bases that match TRBD2. The CDR3 has 16 residues. Germline CDR1 reads SGHRS; CDR2 reads YFSETQ. Losses at the gene ends were 4 bases for V and 5 bases for J; bases not matched to a gene: 5.

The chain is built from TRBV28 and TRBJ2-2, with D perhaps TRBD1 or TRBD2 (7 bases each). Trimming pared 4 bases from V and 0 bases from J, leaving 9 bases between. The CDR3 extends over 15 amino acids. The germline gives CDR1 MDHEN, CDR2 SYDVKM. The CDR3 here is CASSSGGANTGELFF. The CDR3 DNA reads TGTGCCAGCAGTTCAGGGGGGGCGAACACCGGGGAGCTGTTTTTT.

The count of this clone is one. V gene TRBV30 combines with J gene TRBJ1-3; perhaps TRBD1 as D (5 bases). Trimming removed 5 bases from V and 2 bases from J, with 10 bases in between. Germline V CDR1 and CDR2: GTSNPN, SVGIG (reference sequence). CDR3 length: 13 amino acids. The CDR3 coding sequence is TGTGCCTGGGGGACTCGAGCTGGAAACACCATATATTTT. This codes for CAWGTRAGNTIYF.

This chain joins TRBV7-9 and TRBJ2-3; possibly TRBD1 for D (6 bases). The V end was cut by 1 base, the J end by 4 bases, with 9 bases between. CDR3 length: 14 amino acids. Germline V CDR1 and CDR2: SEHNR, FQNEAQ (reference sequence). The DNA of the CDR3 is TGTGCCAGCAGCTTAGAGAGGGGGTCAGATACGCAGTATTTT. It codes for CASSLERGSDTQYF.

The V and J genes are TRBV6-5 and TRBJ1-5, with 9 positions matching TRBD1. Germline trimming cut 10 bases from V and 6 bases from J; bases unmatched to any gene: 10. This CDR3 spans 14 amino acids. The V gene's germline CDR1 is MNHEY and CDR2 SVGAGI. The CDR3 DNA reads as TGTGCCACGACAGGAACAGGGGGCTTTCAGCCCCAGCATTTT. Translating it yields CATTGTGGFQPQHF.

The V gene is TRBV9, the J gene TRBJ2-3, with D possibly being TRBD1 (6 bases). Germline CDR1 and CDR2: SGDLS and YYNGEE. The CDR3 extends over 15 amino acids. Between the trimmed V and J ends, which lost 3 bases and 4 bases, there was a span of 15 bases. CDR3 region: CASSAGTNSADTQYF. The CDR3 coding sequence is TGTGCCAGCAGCGCTGGGACAAACTCAGCAGATACGCAGTATTTT.

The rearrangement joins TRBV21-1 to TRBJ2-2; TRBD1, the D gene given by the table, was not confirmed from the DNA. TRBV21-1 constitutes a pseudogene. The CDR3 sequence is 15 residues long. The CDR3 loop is CASSKKGGWTGELFF. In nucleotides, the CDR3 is TGTGCCAGCAGCAAAAAAGGGGGCTGGACCGGGGAGCTGTTTTTT.

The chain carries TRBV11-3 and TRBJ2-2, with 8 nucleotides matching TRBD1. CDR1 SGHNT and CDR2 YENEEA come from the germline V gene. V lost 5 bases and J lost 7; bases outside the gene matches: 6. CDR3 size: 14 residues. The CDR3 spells CASSPGGAVGELFF. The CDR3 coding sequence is TGTGCCAGCAGCCCAGGGGGCGCAGTCGGGGAGCTGTTTTTT. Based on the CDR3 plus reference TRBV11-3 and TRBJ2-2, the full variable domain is EAGVVQSPRYKIIEKKQPVAFWCNPISGHNTLYWYLQNLGQGPELLIRYENEEAVDDSQLPKDRFSAERLKGVDSTLKIQPAELGDSAVYLCASSPGGAVGELFFGEGSRLTVL.

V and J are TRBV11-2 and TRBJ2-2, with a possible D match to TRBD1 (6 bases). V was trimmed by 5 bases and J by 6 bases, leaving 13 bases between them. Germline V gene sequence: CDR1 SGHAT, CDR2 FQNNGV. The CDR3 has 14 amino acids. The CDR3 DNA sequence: TGTGCCAGCAGCCCGGACAGTCGGCCCGGGGAGCTGTTTTTT. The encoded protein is CASSPDSRPGELFF.

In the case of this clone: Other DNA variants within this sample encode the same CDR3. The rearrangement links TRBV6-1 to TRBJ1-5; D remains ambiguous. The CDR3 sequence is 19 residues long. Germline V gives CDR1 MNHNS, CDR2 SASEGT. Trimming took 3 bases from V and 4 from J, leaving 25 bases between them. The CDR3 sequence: CASSEPGVGLAGLNQPQHF. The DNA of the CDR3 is TGTGCCAGCAGTGAGCCCGGGGTTGGCCTGGCAGGACTTAATCAGCCCCAGCATTTT.

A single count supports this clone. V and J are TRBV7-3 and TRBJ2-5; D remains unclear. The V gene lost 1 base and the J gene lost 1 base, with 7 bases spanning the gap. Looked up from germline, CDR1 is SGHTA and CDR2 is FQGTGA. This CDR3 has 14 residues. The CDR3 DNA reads TGTGCCAGCAGCTTAAATCCAGGCCAAGAGACCCAGTACTTC. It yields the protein CASSLNPGQETQYF.

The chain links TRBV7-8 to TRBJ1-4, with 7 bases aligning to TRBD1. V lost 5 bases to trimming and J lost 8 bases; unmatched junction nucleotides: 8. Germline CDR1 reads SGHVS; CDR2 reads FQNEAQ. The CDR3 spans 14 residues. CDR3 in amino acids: CASSRQGGWEKLFF. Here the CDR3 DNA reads TGTGCCAGCAGCCGACAGGGAGGGTGGGAAAAACTGTTTTTT.

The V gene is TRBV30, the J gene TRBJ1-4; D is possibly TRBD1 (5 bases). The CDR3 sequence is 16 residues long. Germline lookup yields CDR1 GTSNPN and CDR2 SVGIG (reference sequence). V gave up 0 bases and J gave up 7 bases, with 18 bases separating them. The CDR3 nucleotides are TGTGCCTGGAGTGTACCCCCCGGACGCGGGGGTGAAAAACTGTTTTTT. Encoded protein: CAWSVPPGRGGEKLFF.

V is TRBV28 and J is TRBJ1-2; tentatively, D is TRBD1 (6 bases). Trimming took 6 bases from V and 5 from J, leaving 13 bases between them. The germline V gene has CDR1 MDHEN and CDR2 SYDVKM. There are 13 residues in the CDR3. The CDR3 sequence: CASSPIDRYGYTF. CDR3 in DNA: TGTGCCAGCAGCCCCATCGACAGGTATGGCTACACCTTC.

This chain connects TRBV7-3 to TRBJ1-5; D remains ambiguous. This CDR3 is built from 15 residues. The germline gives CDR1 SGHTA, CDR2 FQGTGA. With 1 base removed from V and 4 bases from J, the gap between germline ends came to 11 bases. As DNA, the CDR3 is TGTGCCAGCAGCTTAAATTCCGGCACAAATCAGCCCCAGCATTTT. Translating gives CASSLNSGTNQPQHF. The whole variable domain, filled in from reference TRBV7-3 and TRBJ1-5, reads GAGVSQTPSNKVTEKGKYVELRCDPISGHTALYWYRQSLGQGPEFLIYFQGTGAADDSGLPNDRFFAVRPEGSVSTLKIQRTERGDSAVYLCASSLNSGTNQPQHFGDGTRLSIL.

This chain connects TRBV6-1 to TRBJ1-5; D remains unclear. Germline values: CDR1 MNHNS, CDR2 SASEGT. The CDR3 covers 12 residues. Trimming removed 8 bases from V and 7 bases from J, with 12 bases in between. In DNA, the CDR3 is TGTGCCAGCGCATACCTAGGCCAGCCCCAGCATTTT. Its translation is CASAYLGQPQHF.

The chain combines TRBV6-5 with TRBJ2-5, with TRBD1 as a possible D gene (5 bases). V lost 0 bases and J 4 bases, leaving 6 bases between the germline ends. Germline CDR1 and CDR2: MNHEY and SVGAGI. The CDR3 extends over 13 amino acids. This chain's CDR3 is CASSYSTGETQYF. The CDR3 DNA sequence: TGTGCCAGCAGTTACTCTACAGGAGAGACCCAGTACTTC.

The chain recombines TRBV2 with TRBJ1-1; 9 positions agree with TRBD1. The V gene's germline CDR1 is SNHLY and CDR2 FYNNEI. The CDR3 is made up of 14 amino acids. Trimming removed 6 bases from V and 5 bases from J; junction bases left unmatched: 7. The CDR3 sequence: CASRARQGVTEAFF. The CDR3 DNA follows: TGTGCCAGCAGAGCACGACAGGGGGTTACTGAAGCTTTCTTT.

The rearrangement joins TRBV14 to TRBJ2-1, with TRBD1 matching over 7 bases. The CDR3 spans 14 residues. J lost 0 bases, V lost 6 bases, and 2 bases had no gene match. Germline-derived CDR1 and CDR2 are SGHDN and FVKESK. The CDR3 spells CASRAGGSYNEQFF. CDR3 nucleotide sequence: TGTGCCAGCAGGGCAGGGGGCTCCTACAATGAGCAGTTCTTC.

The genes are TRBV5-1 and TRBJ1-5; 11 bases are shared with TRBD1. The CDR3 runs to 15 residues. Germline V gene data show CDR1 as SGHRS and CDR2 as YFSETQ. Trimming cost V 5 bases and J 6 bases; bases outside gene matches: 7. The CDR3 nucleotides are TGCGCCAGCAGGCCCGGGACAGGGGGATCTCAGCCCCAGCATTTT. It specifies CASRPGTGGSQPQHF.

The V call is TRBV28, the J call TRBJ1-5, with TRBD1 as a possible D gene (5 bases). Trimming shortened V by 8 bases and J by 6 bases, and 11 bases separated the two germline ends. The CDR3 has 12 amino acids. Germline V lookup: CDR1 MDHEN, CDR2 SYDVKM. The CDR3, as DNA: TGTGCCAGCGCTATGGGGGGTCAGCCCCAGCATTTT. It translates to CASAMGGQPQHF.

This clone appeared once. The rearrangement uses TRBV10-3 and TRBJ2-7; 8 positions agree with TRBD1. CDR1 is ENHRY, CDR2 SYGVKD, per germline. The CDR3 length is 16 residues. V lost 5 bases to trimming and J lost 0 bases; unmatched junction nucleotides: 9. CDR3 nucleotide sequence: TGTGCCATCAGTCCAGGGGGCTTTAAAAGCTCCTACGAGCAGTACTTC. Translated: CAISPGGFKSSYEQYF.